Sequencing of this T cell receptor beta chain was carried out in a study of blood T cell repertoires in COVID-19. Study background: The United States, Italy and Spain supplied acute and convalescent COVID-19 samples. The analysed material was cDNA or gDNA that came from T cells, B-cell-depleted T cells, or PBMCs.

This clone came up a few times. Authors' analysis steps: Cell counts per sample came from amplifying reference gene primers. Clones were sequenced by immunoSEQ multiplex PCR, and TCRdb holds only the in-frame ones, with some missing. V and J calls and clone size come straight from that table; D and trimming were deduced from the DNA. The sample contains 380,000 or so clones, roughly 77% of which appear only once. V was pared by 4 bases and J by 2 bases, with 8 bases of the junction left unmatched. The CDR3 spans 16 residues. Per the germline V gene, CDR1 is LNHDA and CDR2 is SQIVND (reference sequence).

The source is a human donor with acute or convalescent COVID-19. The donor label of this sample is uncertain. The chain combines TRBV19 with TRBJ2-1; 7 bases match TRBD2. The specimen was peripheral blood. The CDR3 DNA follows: TGTGCCAGTAGTACCGCTCTGGGACTAACCTACAATGAGCAGTTCTTC. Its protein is CASSTALGLTYNEQFF.